The 23 T cell receptor beta chains in this list originate from one sample, sequenced in a study of T-cell memory formation after mild COVID-19. MiXCR was run by TCRdb on the 5' RACE reads, yielding one entry per CDR3 protein. The sample includes around 320,000 distinct CDR3 sequences, 13% to 15% of them seen just once. Sequences were obtained from PBMCs or a T cell subset sorted from them (not recorded which). These receptors originate from a man in his late teens or twenties who had mild COVID-19 (a few samples of this study predate the infection). Cell type and time point are not known.

This chain joins TRBV7-2 and TRBJ2-5; TRBD2 aligns across 11 bases. Germline CDR1 is SGHTA and CDR2 is FQGNSA. J lost 2 bases, V lost 7 bases, and 12 bases had no gene match. The CDR3 covers 17 residues. Here the CDR3 reads CASIRGVAGGRQETQYF. DNA for the CDR3: TGTGCCAGCATCCGAGGGGTAGCGGGGGGGCGACAAGAGACCCAGTACTTC.

This clonotype was counted a few times. This chain connects TRBV7-9 to TRBJ1-4; D is possibly TRBD1 (6 bases). The germline gives CDR1 SEHNR, CDR2 FQNEAQ (reference sequence). The length of the CDR3 is 15 residues. V was cut by 8 bases and J by 8 bases, with 21 bases left in between. CDR3 nucleotides: TGTGCCAGCGTCGCCGCGGGGGCCCCGGGGGAAAAACTGTTTTTT. Protein: CASVAAGAPGEKLFF.

This clonotype came up a few times. The chain links TRBV5-1 to TRBJ2-2, with 7 positions matching TRBD1. CDR3 length: 16 residues. The germline gives CDR1 SGHRS, CDR2 YFSETQ. V was pared by 4 bases and J by 0 bases, with 6 bases of the junction left unmatched. The DNA of the CDR3 is TGCGCCAGCAGCGCAACAGGGGCCGCGAACACCGGGGAGCTGTTTTTT. Protein: CASSATGAANTGELFF. Together with reference TRBV5-1 and TRBJ2-2, the CDR3 gives the full variable domain: KAGVTQTPRYLIKTRGQQVTLSCSPISGHRSVSWYQQTPGQGLQFLFEYFSETQRNKGNFPGRFSGRQFSNSRSEMNVSTLELGDSALYLCASSATGAANTGELFFGEGSRLTVL.

This clonotype has ten or more counts. This rearrangement joins TRBV29-1 to TRBJ2-1; maybe TRBD2 (7 bases). With 3 bases removed from V and 4 bases from J, the gap between germline ends came to 13 bases. The germline V gene has CDR1 SQVTM and CDR2 ANQGSEA. The CDR3 extends over 14 amino acids. The CDR3 reads CSVEGGARYNEQFF. CDR3 DNA sequence: TGCAGCGTTGAGGGGGGGGCTAGATACAATGAGCAGTTCTTC.

This clonotype showed up many times. The V and J genes are TRBV12-3 or TRBV12-4 and TRBJ2-3; D may match TRBD1 or TRBD2 (5 bases each). V gave up 6 bases and J gave up 2 bases, with 15 bases separating them. This CDR3 region has 15 residues. This CDR3 is CASSTHTGTTDTQYF. The CDR3 DNA reads TGTGCCAGCAGCACCCATACGGGGACCACAGATACGCAGTATTTT.

In this sample, this clonotype turned up many times. The CDR3 is CASSLPYTDTQYF. The CDR3 region has the DNA TGTGCCAGCAGCTTACCGTACACAGATACGCAGTATTTT. The chain combines TRBV7-9 with TRBJ2-3; no firm D call. The V and J ends lost 2 bases and 2 bases respectively, with 5 bases between them. This CDR3 region has 13 residues. In germline, CDR1 is SEHNR, CDR2 FQNEAQ (reference sequence).

V is TRBV11-2 and J is TRBJ1-1; no definite D call. The CDR3 consists of 14 residues. CDR1 SGHAT and CDR2 FQNNGV come from the germline V gene. The V end was cut by 3 bases, the J end by 1 base, with 9 bases between. CDR3 region: CASSFVRRNTEAFF. The CDR3 DNA follows: TGTGCCAGCAGCTTTGTTCGCCGGAACACTGAAGCTTTCTTT.

J is TRBJ2-1 and V is TRBV3-1; D perhaps matches TRBD2 (5 bases). V lost 4 bases to trimming and J lost 8 bases, with 15 bases between them. Germline CDR1 LGHDT, CDR2 YNNKEL (reference sequence). The CDR3 sequence is 14 residues long. CDR3 sequence (DNA): TGTGCCAGCAGCCTCGGGAATCTTCGAGATGAGCAGTTCTTC. Protein: CASSLGNLRDEQFF.

The chain combines TRBV24-1 with TRBJ2-3; D unclear. Germline V gives CDR1 KGHDR, CDR2 SFDVKD. Trimming removed 9 bases from V and 4 bases from J, with 7 bases in between. This CDR3 region has 11 residues. CDR3 sequence reads: CATAAADTQYF. CDR3 bases: TGTGCCACCGCGGCGGCAGATACGCAGTATTTT.

The V call is TRBV3-1, the J call TRBJ2-3, with 10 bases fitting TRBD2. Trimming took 8 bases from V and 5 from J; bases not matched to a gene: 4. The CDR3 length is 13 residues. The germline CDR1 and CDR2 sequences are LGHDT and YNNKEL (reference sequence). The CDR3 sequence: CASVSGGGDTQYF. CDR3 DNA: TGTGCCAGCGTGAGCGGGGGGGGAGATACGCAGTATTTT.

This rearrangement joins TRBV6-1 to TRBJ2-1, with TRBD2 matching over 10 bases. In germline, CDR1 is MNHNS, CDR2 SASEGT. V dropped 8 bases and J dropped 7; count of bases not matched to a gene: 11. The CDR3 consists of 15 residues. CDR3 sequence reads: CASYRAGGMKNEQFF. In nucleotides, the CDR3 is TGTGCCAGCTATCGAGCGGGGGGGATGAAAAATGAGCAGTTCTTC.

The chain joins TRBV15 to TRBJ2-5; the match to TRBD1 covers 7 bases. The CDR3 is 15 residues long. Unmatched junction bases numbered 5, after V lost 0 bases and J lost 4 bases. CDR1 LNHNV and CDR2 YYDKDF come from the germline V gene (reference sequence). The CDR3 region has the DNA TGTGCCACCAGCAGAGATTTGGCAGGGGGAGAGACCCAGTACTTC. Its protein product is CATSRDLAGGETQYF.

This clonotype was detected many times. CDR3 in amino acids: CASSDRDFGTQYF. The DNA for the CDR3 is TGTGCCAGCAGTGATCGGGACTTCGGAACGCAGTATTTT. This sequence joins TRBV6-4 and TRBJ2-3; possible D gene TRBD2, 6 bases. Trimming took 3 bases from V and 9 from J, leaving 13 bases between them. Germline loops: CDR1 MRHNA, CDR2 SNTAGT. The CDR3 runs to 13 residues.

The V and J genes are TRBV5-1 and TRBJ2-4, with 7 bases aligning to TRBD1. Per germline, CDR1 SGHRS and CDR2 YFSETQ. The CDR3 is 16 residues long. The ends lost 4 bases at V and 3 bases at J; junction bases unmatched: 10. CDR3 coding DNA: TGCGCCAGCAGCCCGACAGGGTTCGTGGGCAAAAACATTCAGTACTTC. This codes for CASSPTGFVGKNIQYF.

The chain carries TRBV7-2 and TRBJ2-2; the D is unclear. The CDR3 is 16 amino acids. Trimming took 5 bases from V and 3 from J, leaving 16 bases between them. The germline V gene has CDR1 SGHTA and CDR2 FQGNSA. CDR3 nucleotide sequence: TGTGCCAGCAGCCGGCCCGGCAGGAGTGACACCGGGGAGCTGTTTTTT. It encodes CASSRPGRSDTGELFF. Based on the CDR3 plus reference TRBV7-2 and TRBJ2-2, the full variable domain is GAGVSQSPSNKVTEKGKDVELRCDPISGHTALYWYRQSLGQGLEFLIYFQGNSAPDKSGLPSDRFSAERTGGSVSTLTIQRTQQEDSAVYLCASSRPGRSDTGELFFGEGSRLTVL.

In this sample, this clonotype turned up many times. The CDR3 sequence is CASNGQDYGYTF. The CDR3 region has the DNA TGTGCCAGCAACGGACAGGACTATGGCTACACCTTC. V usage is TRBV7-2 and J usage is TRBJ1-2; 7 bases align to TRBD1. The CDR3 has 12 residues. Looked up from germline, CDR1 is SGHTA and CDR2 is FQGNSA. V shed 7 bases and J 3 bases; nucleotides not matched to a gene: 2.

This clonotype occurred a few times. The V gene is TRBV7-7, the J gene TRBJ1-3, with D maybe TRBD1 (5 bases). This CDR3 is 16 amino acids long. The germline gives CDR1 SSHAT, CDR2 FNYEAQ (reference sequence). V lost 5 bases and J 2 bases, leaving 16 bases between the germline ends. The CDR3 nucleotides are TGTGCCAGCAGCCAGTTCTGTCAGGGAACTGGAAACACCATATATTTT. Translated, it gives CASSQFCQGTGNTIYF.

This clonotype was counted between two and nine times. The V and J genes are TRBV6-2 or TRBV6-3 and TRBJ2-2; tentatively, D is TRBD2 (5 bases). This CDR3 is 15 amino acids long. Trimming removed 0 bases at V and 0 bases at J, with 5 bases between. CDR1 is MNHEY, CDR2 SVGEGT, per germline. Written as DNA, the CDR3 is TGTGCCAGCAGTTACTCGGACTCGAACACCGGGGAGCTGTTTTTT. It translates to CASSYSDSNTGELFF.

The V and J genes are TRBV20-1 and TRBJ2-1, with D perhaps matching TRBD1 (6 bases). With 2 bases removed from V and 4 bases from J, the gap between germline ends came to 18 bases. Germline V lookup: CDR1 DFQATT, CDR2 SNEGSKA (reference sequence). This CDR3 contains 16 residues. CDR3: CSARTPGQGAYNEQFF. The CDR3 DNA reads as TGCAGTGCTAGAACGCCGGGACAAGGGGCTTACAATGAGCAGTTCTTC.

This clonotype appeared a few times. The chain recombines TRBV9 with TRBJ1-1; TRBD1 is a possible D gene (6 bases). The V and J ends lost 8 bases and 4 bases respectively, with 15 bases between them. The CDR3 consists of 13 residues. The germline CDR1 and CDR2 sequences are SGDLS and YYNGEE. Here the CDR3 DNA reads TGTGCCAGTAGCACAGGGACGCGCACTGAAGCTTTCTTT. The encoded protein is CASSTGTRTEAFF.

J is TRBJ2-3 and V is TRBV3-1; 10 nucleotides agree with TRBD1. CDR1 is LGHDT and CDR2 is YNNKEL in the germline V gene (reference sequence). The CDR3 runs to 16 residues. V lost 5 bases and J lost 1; bases outside the gene matches: 6. The CDR3, as DNA: TGTGCCAGCAGCGGGGACAGGGGTCGCCGCACAGATACGCAGTATTTT. It yields the protein CASSGDRGRRTDTQYF.

V and J are TRBV7-2 and TRBJ2-3; 11 bases match TRBD2. The germline V gene has CDR1 SGHTA and CDR2 FQGNSA. V lost 2 bases to trimming and J lost 6 bases; unmatched junction nucleotides: 4. This CDR3 has 15 amino acids. The CDR3 nucleotides are TGTGCCAGCAGCTTAACTAGCGGGGGCGGGGATACGCAGTATTTT. This translates into CASSLTSGGGDTQYF.

The chain combines TRBV12-3 or TRBV12-4 with TRBJ1-2, with D uncertain. The CDR3 extends over 14 amino acids. Trimming took off 6 bases at V and 4 bases at J, with 15 bases between the two ends. CDR3 sequence: CASRSLVEGYGYTF. The CDR3 nucleotides read TGTGCCAGCAGGTCTCTAGTCGAGGGCTATGGCTACACCTTC.